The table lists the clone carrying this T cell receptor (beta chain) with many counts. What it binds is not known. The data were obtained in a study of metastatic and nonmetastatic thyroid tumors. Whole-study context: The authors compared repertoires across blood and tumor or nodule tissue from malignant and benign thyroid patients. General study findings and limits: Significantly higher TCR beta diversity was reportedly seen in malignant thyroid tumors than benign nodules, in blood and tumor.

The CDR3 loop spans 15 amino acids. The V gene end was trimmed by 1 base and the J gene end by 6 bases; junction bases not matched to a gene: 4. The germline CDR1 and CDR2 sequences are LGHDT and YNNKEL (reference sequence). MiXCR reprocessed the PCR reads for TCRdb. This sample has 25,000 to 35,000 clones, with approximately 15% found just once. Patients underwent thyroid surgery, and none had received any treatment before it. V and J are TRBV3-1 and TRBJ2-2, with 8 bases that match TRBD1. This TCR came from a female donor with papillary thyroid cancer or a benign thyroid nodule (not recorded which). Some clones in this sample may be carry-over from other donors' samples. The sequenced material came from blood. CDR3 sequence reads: CASSQVGQGAGELFF. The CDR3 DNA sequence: TGTGCCAGCAGCCAAGTAGGACAGGGAGCCGGGGAGCTGTTTTTT.